Below, one T cell receptor beta chain is given with its context. CDR3 length: 16 amino acids. V shed 5 bases and J 4 bases; nucleotides not matched to a gene: 8. Germline assignment: CDR1 SGHVS and CDR2 FNYEAQ. Generated by immunoSEQ multiplex PCR, the TCRdb table keeps only in-frame clones and is missing some. The data contain 75,000 to 100,000 clones, approximately 91% of them seen just once; the ten biggest clones take up around 0.71%. These data are taken from a study of OX40 agonist ivuxolimab in advanced cancers. This TCR was recovered from an adult with an advanced solid tumor such as melanoma, head and neck, liver or kidney cancer. V and J are TRBV7-6 and TRBJ1-2; 12 bases map to TRBD1. This specimen consisted of CD4+ or CD8+ T cells sorted from blood, obtained in a trial of the OX40 agonist ivuxolimab. The CDR3 spells CASSVGTGGASYGYTF. The CDR3 region has the DNA TGTGCCAGCAGCGTAGGGACAGGGGGCGCCTCCTATGGCTACACCTTC.